The 10 T cell receptor beta chains in this list originate from one sample, sequenced in a study of blood T cell repertoires in COVID-19. Assay: immunoSEQ multiplex PCR; the TCRdb copy retains only in-frame clones and omits some. The sample gives 150,000 or so clones, more than 80% of which show up once; about an eighth is in the top ten. The sequenced material came from peripheral blood. Receptors originate from a man aged 18-30 years with COVID-19, enrolled during active disease.

The chain uses TRBV6-5 and TRBJ1-2; D not certain. The CDR3 contains 11 residues. Germline-derived CDR1 and CDR2 are MNHEY and SVGAGI. Trimming took off 2 bases at V and 7 bases at J, with 5 bases between the two ends. The CDR3 DNA reads TGTGCCAGCAGTTACGGTAGTGGCTACACCTTC. Amino acids: CASSYGSGYTF.

The CDR3 spells CASKQGYEQYF. CDR3 nucleotide sequence: TGTGCCAGCAAACAGGGTTACGAGCAGTACTTC. The V gene is TRBV2, the J gene TRBJ2-7; perhaps TRBD1 as D (6 bases). Deletions cut 7 bases from V and 4 bases from J, with 8 bases between. Germline V lookup: CDR1 SNHLY, CDR2 FYNNEI. There are 11 residues in the CDR3.

The chain has TRBV30 and TRBJ1-5; 7 bases are a match to TRBD1. Germline CDR1 is GTSNPN and CDR2 is SVGIG (reference sequence). V trimming: 4 bases; J trimming: 5 bases; junction bases outside the gene matches: 11. The length of the CDR3 is 15 residues. As DNA, the CDR3 is TGTGCCTGGACCCCAGTAGACAGGGCTGATCAGCCCCAGCATTTT. It is translated as CAWTPVDRADQPQHF.

The chain joins TRBV9 to TRBJ2-5, with 9 nucleotides matching TRBD1. J was trimmed by 4 bases and V by 3 bases; bases with no gene match: 10. In germline, CDR1 is SGDLS, CDR2 YYNGEE. The CDR3 runs to 16 residues. The CDR3 loop is CASSGRTGGIGETQYF. Here the CDR3 DNA reads TGTGCCAGCAGCGGGCGCACAGGGGGCATAGGAGAGACCCAGTACTTC.

This chain links TRBV5-6 with TRBJ1-1; 7 nucleotides match TRBD1. This CDR3 is built from 15 residues. Germline CDR1 SGHDT, CDR2 YYEEEE. With 4 bases clipped from V and 1 base from J, the junction kept 7 bases outside the gene matches. The CDR3 region is CASSPTGAQNTEAFF. CDR3 DNA: TGTGCCAGCAGCCCTACAGGGGCCCAGAACACTGAAGCTTTCTTT.

The chain recombines TRBV28 with TRBJ2-3; D perhaps matches TRBD2 (5 bases). The germline V gene encodes CDR1 MDHEN and CDR2 SYDVKM. V was pared by 7 bases and J by 6 bases, with 23 bases between. CDR3 length: 16 amino acids. CDR3 sequence: CASKFRGQVLLDTQYF. CDR3 DNA sequence: TGTGCCAGCAAATTTCGGGGTCAGGTTTTGCTGGATACGCAGTATTTT.

This clone was observed once. The chain couples TRBV4-1 to TRBJ2-3, with D perhaps TRBD1 (6 bases). Between the trimmed V and J ends, which lost 3 bases and 3 bases, there was a span of 10 bases. The length of the CDR3 is 14 residues. Germline CDR1 reads MGHRA; CDR2 reads YSYEKL. CDR3 residues: CASSQARGTDTQYF. As DNA, the CDR3 is TGCGCCAGCAGCCAGGCCAGGGGTACAGATACGCAGTATTTT.

This clone was picked up a small number of times. The chain has TRBV9 and TRBJ2-1; D may be TRBD2 (7 bases). The germline V gene encodes CDR1 SGDLS and CDR2 YYNGEE. V shed 4 bases and J shed 3 bases, with 14 bases lying between them. The length of the CDR3 is 15 residues. CDR3 nucleotides: TGTGCCAGCAGCCCGGGGGGCGGGGACTACAATGAGCAGTTCTTC. Translated: CASSPGGGDYNEQFF.

This chain's CDR3 is CAISRYLKPTGERYEQYF. CDR3 DNA sequence: TGTGCCATCAGCCGATATCTAAAACCGACAGGGGAGAGGTACGAGCAGTACTTC. J is TRBJ2-7 and V is TRBV10-3; 8 nucleotides align to TRBD1. Germline assignment: CDR1 ENHRY and CDR2 SYGVKD. V trimming: 6 bases; J trimming: 4 bases; junction bases outside the gene matches: 20. The CDR3 is 18 amino acids.

The V call is TRBV9, the J call TRBJ2-1, with D tentatively TRBD2 (6 bases). The CDR3 extends over 15 amino acids. Per germline, CDR1 SGDLS and CDR2 YYNGEE. Trimming stripped 4 bases from V and 6 bases from J, with 17 bases between. The CDR3 bases are TGTGCCAGCAGCCTCCAAGCGGGTTTGAGCAATGAGCAGTTCTTC. Protein product: CASSLQAGLSNEQFF.